The source of this T cell receptor beta chain is a study of CD8+ T cells in alopecia areata. Study as a whole: Tofacitinib treatment spanned 6 to 18 months, with 6 months off drug afterward.

The treatment is: oral pan-JAK inhibitor, 5-10 mg twice daily. Lesional scalp tissue (obtained by punch biopsy) and peripheral blood were collected from alopecia areata patients. Sequencing used cDNA as its template, made by extracting RNA and reverse transcribing it. The protocol was immunoSEQ multiplex PCR, while the TCRdb copy is restricted to in-frame clones and leaves out a portion. This repertoire shows around 21,000 clones, approximately 56% found once; its top ten account for 8.2%. The trim removed 6 bases at V and 2 bases at J, leaving 7 bases unmatched. CDR1 MNHNY and CDR2 SVGAGI come from the germline V gene (reference sequence). The CDR3 extends over 16 amino acids.

The chain carries TRBV6-6 and TRBJ2-6, with 7 bases identical to TRBD1. The sequence was collected from a human donor with alopecia areata. Sequenced material: skin, taken at week 4, from a patient treated with tofacitinib. The DNA for the CDR3 is TGTGCCAGCAGGCTCGACAGGGAACCTGGGGCCAACGTCCTGACTTTC. It translates to CASRLDREPGANVLTF.